These T cell receptor beta chains were read from a single sample in a study of post-analysis software for immune sequencing data. One entry per CDR3 protein results from TCRdb running MiXCR on the PCR reads. The table lists fewer than 700,000 distinct CDR3 sequences, about 44% of them singletons, with around 1.7% in the top ten. The material sequenced was blood. All receptors come from a girl under 18 with multiple sclerosis. CDR3s include the opening cysteine and the closing phenylalanine or tryptophan. A D gene is named only where the DNA matches it firmly. Not every row has a clone size; where given, it reads once, few, many or a size class.

NA	TRBV6-5	NA	TRBJ1-1	CASSYSTGSAFF	TGTGCCAGCAGTTACTCAACAGGTTCGGCTTTCTTT
NA	TRBV7-4	TRBD2	TRBJ2-3	CASIYQLAGECTQYF	TGTGCCAGCATCTACCAACTAGCGGGAGAATGCACGCAGTATTTT
NA	TRBV18	NA	TRBJ1-2	CASSDGRYGYTF	TGTGCCAGCTCAGACGGACGTTATGGCTACACCTTC
few	TRBV29-1	TRBD2	TRBJ2-3	CSTWTSAQYF	TGCAGCACGTGGACTAGCGCGCAGTATTTT
NA	TRBV5-1	NA	TRBJ2-5	CASSLGGAREETQYF	TGCGCCAGCAGCTTGGGAGGGGCCAGGGAAGAGACCCAGTACTTC
few	TRBV7-2	TRBD2	TRBJ2-3	CASSPQSGRVIDTQYF	TGTGCCAGCAGCCCCCAAAGCGGGAGGGTGATAGATACGCAGTATTTT
NA	TRBV12-3/TRBV12-4	NA	TRBJ1-2	CASSIGPHWKGYTF	TGTGCCAGCAGTATTGGACCACATTGGAAGGGCTACACCTTC
NA	TRBV5-1	TRBD1	TRBJ1-2	CASSLEDVTGGDGYTF	TGCGCCAGCAGCTTGGAGGACGTGACAGGGGGCGATGGCTACACCTTC
few	TRBV12-3/TRBV12-4	TRBD2	TRBJ2-7	CASRIAGGEHYEQYF	TGTGCCAGCAGGATAGCGGGAGGTGAACACTACGAGCAGTACTTC
NA	TRBV20-1	TRBD1	TRBJ1-5	CSARSPGQGSNQPQHF	TGCAGTGCTAGGTCACCCGGACAGGGGAGCAATCAGCCCCAGCATTTT
NA	TRBV12-3/TRBV12-4	NA	TRBJ2-4	CASSPSLQGFGRNIQYF	TGTGCCAGCAGTCCTAGCCTTCAAGGGTTTGGTAGAAACATTCAGTACTTC
NA	TRBV12-3/TRBV12-4	NA	TRBJ1-4	CASSPSVATNEKLFF	TGTGCCAGCAGCCCATCTGTTGCAACTAATGAAAAACTGTTTTTT
NA	TRBV6-1	NA	TRBJ2-1	CASSEVFKEQFF	TGTGCCAGCAGTGAAGTCTTCAAGGAGCAGTTCTTC
few	TRBV12-3/TRBV12-4	NA	TRBJ2-7	CASRFGGGASYEQYF	TGTGCCAGCAGGTTTGGAGGGGGGGCATCCTACGAGCAGTACTTC
NA	TRBV29-1	TRBD2	TRBJ2-7	CSVAGLAEGYEQYF	TGCAGCGTAGCAGGACTAGCGGAGGGATACGAGCAGTACTTC
once	TRBV6-6	NA	TRBJ1-5	CASSYGQVGGNQPQHF	TGTGCCAGCAGTTACGGTCAGGTAGGAGGCAATCAGCCCCAGCATTTT
NA	TRBV7-6	NA	TRBJ2-1	CASSLALAPLAPDEQFF	TGTGCCAGCAGCTTAGCCCTCGCACCTCTCGCTCCCGATGAGCAGTTCTTC
NA	TRBV7-3	NA	TRBJ2-3	CASSSGDNTDMQYF	TGTGCCAGCAGCTCGGGTGACAACACAGATATGCAGTATTTT
NA	TRBV19	TRBD2	TRBJ2-5	CASRQASGGLQETQYF	TGTGCCAGCCGGCAGGCCAGCGGGGGGCTCCAAGAGACCCAGTACTTC
NA	TRBV12-3/TRBV12-4	TRBD2	TRBJ2-1	CASSLKGLAGNEQFF	TGTGCCAGCAGTCTAAAGGGACTAGCGGGCAATGAGCAGTTCTTC
many	TRBV12-3/TRBV12-4	NA	TRBJ1-2	CASSPGTVVYGYTF	TGTGCCAGCAGTCCAGGGACGGTTGTCTATGGCTACACCTTC
few	TRBV3-1	NA	TRBJ2-7	CASSQFVSSHEQYF	TGTGCCAGCAGCCAATTTGTGAGTTCTCACGAGCAGTACTTC
NA	TRBV9	TRBD1	TRBJ1-5	CASSGRGQINQPQHF	TGTGCCAGCAGCGGGAGGGGGCAGATCAATCAGCCCCAGCATTTT
few	TRBV5-1	NA	TRBJ2-7	CASSGGGFYEQYF	TGCGCCAGCAGCGGAGGGGGATTCTACGAGCAGTACTTC
NA	TRBV27	NA	TRBJ1-1	CASSSSTGTEAFF	TGTGCCAGCAGTTCAAGTACTGGGACTGAAGCTTTCTTT
NA	TRBV25-1	NA	TRBJ1-4	CASEKALGEKLFF	TGTGCCAGCGAAAAGGCTTTAGGAGAAAAACTGTTTTTT
few	TRBV4-1	NA	TRBJ2-1	CASSQDQVPYNEQFF	TGCGCCAGCAGCCAAGACCAGGTACCCTACAATGAGCAGTTCTTC
NA	TRBV12-3/TRBV12-4	TRBD1	TRBJ1-2	CASTVPGQTYGYTF	TGTGCCAGCACCGTTCCGGGACAGACGTATGGCTACACCTTC
NA	TRBV12-3/TRBV12-4	NA	TRBJ2-7	CASSTQDSTYEQYF	TGTGCCAGCAGCACACAGGACAGCACCTACGAGCAGTACTTC
NA	TRBV7-3	TRBD2	TRBJ2-1	CASSLLAGGPNEQFF	TGTGCCAGCAGCCTCCTCGCGGGAGGGCCCAATGAGCAGTTCTTC
NA	TRBV12-3/TRBV12-4	NA	TRBJ2-7	CASRELRRSYEQYF	TGTGCCAGTAGGGAGCTTCGTAGGTCCTACGAGCAGTACTTC
NA	TRBV12-3/TRBV12-4	NA	TRBJ2-3	CASSLGAQMTDTQYF	TGTGCCAGCAGCTTAGGGGCCCAGATGACAGATACGCAGTATTTT
NA	TRBV12-3/TRBV12-4	TRBD2	TRBJ2-3	CASSSLSGAYLTDTQYF	TGTGCCAGCAGTTCACTTAGCGGGGCATACCTCACAGATACGCAGTATTTT
NA	TRBV5-1	NA	TRBJ2-3	CASSLLKSTDTQYF	TGCGCCAGCAGCTTGTTAAAGAGCACAGATACGCAGTATTTT
few	TRBV6-6	NA	TRBJ2-5	CASLRTNNHQETQYF	TGTGCCAGCCTCAGGACGAACAATCACCAAGAGACCCAGTACTTC
NA	TRBV4-1	NA	TRBJ2-6	CASSQRDSGANVLTF	TGCGCCAGCAGCCAAAGGGACTCTGGGGCCAACGTCCTGACTTTC
NA	TRBV7-7	TRBD2	TRBJ2-5	CASSFAGGQETQYF	TGTGCCAGCAGCTTTGCGGGGGGCCAAGAGACCCAGTACTTC
few	TRBV6-5	NA	TRBJ2-1	CASSYWGGSYNEQFF	TGTGCCAGCAGTTACTGGGGTGGCTCCTACAATGAGCAGTTCTTC
NA	TRBV7-3	NA	TRBJ2-1	CASSLSLGGEQFF	TGTGCCAGCAGCTTATCGCTGGGCGGCGAGCAGTTCTTC
NA	TRBV4-1	TRBD2	TRBJ2-7	CASSRTSGAAPYEQYF	TGCGCCAGCAGCCGGACCAGCGGGGCAGCCCCCTACGAGCAGTACTTC
NA	TRBV7-2	NA	TRBJ2-6	CASSSQTGRSSGANVLTF	TGTGCCAGCAGCTCTCAGACAGGGAGGTCGTCTGGGGCCAACGTCCTGACTTTC
NA	TRBV12-3/TRBV12-4	TRBD2	TRBJ2-1	CASSSRDYAGEQFF	TGTGCCAGCAGTTCCCGGGACTATGCGGGCGAGCAGTTCTTC
NA	TRBV6-4	TRBD1	TRBJ1-2	CACSGDRGRGGYTF	TGTGCCTGCAGTGGGGACAGGGGGCGCGGTGGCTACACCTTC
NA	TRBV7-2	TRBD1	TRBJ2-7	CASSFGQGRSYEQYF	TGTGCCAGCAGCTTCGGACAGGGTCGGTCCTACGAGCAGTACTTC
few	TRBV12-3/TRBV12-4	TRBD1	TRBJ2-3	CASSAGQGTDTQYF	TGTGCCAGCAGTGCGGGACAGGGTACAGATACGCAGTATTTT
NA	TRBV10-3	TRBD1	TRBJ1-2	CAISEQGDGYTF	TGTGCCATCAGTGAGCAGGGGGATGGCTACACCTTC